This T cell receptor beta chain comes out of a study of blood T cell repertoires in COVID-19. V was clipped by 2 bases and J by 5 bases; unmatched bases: 10. CDR1 and CDR2 (germline): MDHEN, SYDVKM. The CDR3 is 17 amino acids. The protocol was immunoSEQ multiplex PCR, while the TCRdb copy is restricted to in-frame clones and leaves out a portion. The data hold 210,000 or so clones, with roughly 85% observed a single time. Participants came from 20 to 25 US areas, aged about 18 to 89 years. The sequenced material came from PBMCs or T cells enriched from blood (not recorded which). This rearrangement joins TRBV28 to TRBJ2-1; 9 bases line up with TRBD2. The TCR comes from a woman aged 50 to 65 who had been exposed to COVID-19. In nucleotides, the CDR3 is TGTGCCAGCAGTTTAACTTCCTGGCGGGGGGGTCACAATGAGCAGTTCTTC. Protein sequence: CASSLTSWRGGHNEQFF.